This is a list of T cell receptor beta chains from one sample in a study of blood T cell repertoires in COVID-19. Data came from immunoSEQ multiplex PCR; TCRdb stores just in-frame clones and leaves some out. Among a few hundred thousand clones listed, 65% to 85% were seen once. The sample taken for sequencing was PBMCs or T cells enriched from blood (not recorded which). These receptors all stem from a man between 45 and 60 years old who had recovered from COVID-19. Both conserved end residues are part of each CDR3. Each record gives: V gene, D gene, J gene, clone size, CDR3 protein, CDR3 DNA. A D gene is named only where the DNA matches it firmly. Expanded clones are given a class, and other clones once, few, many or no size at all.

>TRBV7-9|TRBD2|TRBJ2-5|once
CASSLAGGKETQYF
TGTGCCAGCAGCTTAGCCGGGGGGAAAGAGACCCAGTACTTC
>TRBV11-3|TRBD1|TRBJ2-1|once
CASSGSRGPGNEQFF
TGTGCCAGCAGCGGATCCAGGGGGCCGGGGAATGAGCAGTTCTTC
>TRBV27|-|TRBJ1-6|few
CASNTPGPNSPLHF
TGTGCGAGCAACACTCCAGGGCCTAATTCACCCCTCCACTTT
>TRBV19|TRBD2|TRBJ2-3|-
CASSLRSGGTSTDTQYF
TGTGCCAGTAGTCTGCGTAGCGGGGGGACTAGCACAGATACGCAGTATTTT
>TRBV19|-|TRBJ1-4|-
CASSTRQAPTNEKLFF
TGTGCCAGTAGTACAAGACAGGCCCCAACTAATGAAAAACTGTTTTTT
>TRBV6-2/TRBV6-3|-|TRBJ1-1|-
CASSYGRVNTEAFF
TGTGCCAGCAGTTATGGCAGGGTGAACACTGAAGCTTTCTTT
>TRBV7-6|-|TRBJ1-4|-
CASSPYGGGSEKLFF
TGTGCCAGCAGCCCTTACGGCGGGGGATCCGAAAAACTGTTTTTT
>TRBV3-1/TRBV3-2|TRBD1|TRBJ1-2|-
CASSQEGIDRGNNYGYTF
TGTGCCAGCAGCCAAGAGGGGATAGACAGGGGCAACAACTATGGCTACACCTTC
>TRBV7-8|-|TRBJ1-3|-
CASSGGVSGNTIYF
TGTGCCTCGAGCGGTGGAGTCTCTGGAAACACCATATATTTT
>TRBV4-1|TRBD2|TRBJ2-3|once
CASSLWASGGRGTDTQYF
TGCGCCAGCAGCCTGTGGGCTAGCGGGGGCCGAGGGACAGATACGCAGTATTTT
>TRBV3-1/TRBV3-2|TRBD2|TRBJ2-1|-
CASSFQREHNEQFF
TGTGCCAGCAGCTTCCAGCGGGAGCACAATGAGCAATTCTTC
>TRBV5-1|TRBD1|TRBJ1-4|-
CASSLDRVHEKLFF
TGCGCCAGCAGCCTGGACAGGGTACATGAAAAACTGTTTTTT
>TRBV12-3/TRBV12-4|-|TRBJ2-7|-
CASSLVSGYEQYF
TGTGCCAGCAGTTTAGTTTCAGGGTACGAGCAGTACTTC
>TRBV18|-|TRBJ2-3|-
CASSPRAVTDTQYF
TGTGCCAGCTCACCTAGAGCGGTGACAGATACGCAGTATTTT
>TRBV19|-|TRBJ1-2|once
CASKLTGGTGSKSGYTF
TGTGCCAGTAAACTTACGGGGGGTACAGGGTCTAAAAGTGGCTACACCTTC
>TRBV27|-|TRBJ2-7|-
CASAANGVSIEQYF
TGTGCCAGCGCTGCGAACGGGGTGTCCATCGAGCAGTACTTC
>TRBV28|-|TRBJ2-7|-
CASSLQRSSSYEQYF
TGTGCCAGCAGTTTACAGCGCTCGAGCTCCTACGAGCAGTACTTC
>TRBV6-1|-|TRBJ1-2|-
CASSDPGNYLLF
TGTGCCAGCAGTGACCCGGGGAACTACCTTCTCTTC
>TRBV9|TRBD1|TRBJ2-1|-
CASSVEVTGVSSNEQFF
TGTGCCAGCAGCGTAGAAGTGACAGGGGTGTCGAGCAATGAGCAGTTCTTC
>TRBV10-3|-|TRBJ2-5|once
CAISESRRGTQYF
TGTGCCATCAGTGAGTCGAGGCGTGGGACCCAGTACTTC
>TRBV7-9|TRBD2|TRBJ2-5|-
CASSFGLAVQRETQYF
TGTGCCAGCAGCTTCGGACTAGCGGTCCAAAGGGAGACCCAGTACTTC
>TRBV19|TRBD1|TRBJ1-6|few
CASSIDPTGYNSPLHF
TGTGCCAGTAGTATAGACCCGACAGGGTATAATTCACCCCTCCACTTT
>TRBV27|-|TRBJ1-2|-
CASSYSLADNYGYTF
TGTGCCAGCAGTTATTCCTTGGCAGATAACTATGGCTACACCTTC
>TRBV19|TRBD2|TRBJ2-3|-
CASSLPGLASLRGQYF
TGTGCCAGTAGCTTACCGGGACTAGCATCCCTCAGGGGGCAGTATTTT
>TRBV5-6|-|TRBJ2-1|-
CASSLGSLREQFF
TGTGCCAGCAGCTTGGGTAGCCTACGCGAGCAGTTCTTC
>TRBV2|TRBD1|TRBJ1-5|-
CASSRDSYSNQPQHF
TGTGCCAGCAGTCGGGACAGCTATAGCAATCAGCCCCAGCATTTT
>TRBV6-1|-|TRBJ1-5|once
CASSEEVWGITGRNQPQHF
TGTGCCAGCAGTGAAGAGGTCTGGGGTATCACAGGGCGCAATCAGCCCCAGCATTTT
>TRBV7-9|TRBD1|TRBJ1-1|-
CASSRSRGDGDTEAFF
TGTGCCAGCAGCAGGTCCAGGGGGGACGGGGACACTGAAGCTTTCTTT
>TRBV24-1|-|TRBJ2-5|-
CATSDPDTNQETQYF
TGTGCCACCAGTGATCCGGACACCAACCAAGAGACCCAGTACTTC
>TRBV5-1|-|TRBJ1-2|-
CASTPGGNYGYTF
TGCGCCAGCACCCCCGGGGGGAACTATGGCTACACCTTC